Shown below are 30 T cell receptor beta chains from a single sample sequenced in a study of T cells in Graves' hyperthyroidism and ophthalmopathy. Amplified TCR beta CDR3 regions derived from RNA transcripts. HTBI primers were the set used in a first-round RT-PCR of the TCR CDR3. Via MiXCR, TCRdb re-called the multiplex PCR reads, giving one row per CDR3 protein. There are hundreds of thousands of distinct CDR3 sequences in the sample; 20% to 25% occur only once, and approximately 54% lies in the top ten. Sequenced material: blood. The receptors shown here come from a woman between 70 and 85 years old with Graves' ophthalmopathy.

This clonotype was observed a few times. The J gene is TRBJ2-7, the V gene TRBV7-9; D unclear. Germline assignment: CDR1 SEHNR and CDR2 FQNEAQ (reference sequence). The V and J ends lost 8 bases and 7 bases respectively, with 18 bases between them. This CDR3 has 13 amino acids. The CDR3 bases are TGTGCCAGCGCCGCCTTTACTATACGGGAGCAGTACTTC. This encodes CASAAFTIREQYF.

V and J are TRBV28 and TRBJ1-1; a weak D match, TRBD1 (6 bases). V was shortened by 7 bases and J by 3 bases, with 21 bases between the two germline ends. The CDR3 covers 16 residues. Germline V gene data show CDR1 as MDHEN and CDR2 as SYDVKM. Written as DNA, the CDR3 is TGTGCCAGCATCGATACCTGGGGGCCCCCCCACACTGAAGCTTTCTTT. This gives the protein CASIDTWGPPHTEAFF.

The chain couples TRBV12-5 to TRBJ1-2, with D hard to call. From germline, CDR1 is LGHNT and CDR2 FRNRAP. The V end was cut by 1 base, the J end by 6 bases, with 9 bases between. The CDR3 is 13 residues long. CDR3 nucleotide sequence: TGTGCTAGTGGTTTGGAGTTAAGGCATGGCTACACCTTC. Translation gives CASGLELRHGYTF.

CDR3 in DNA: TGTGCCACCTGGGGGGGGAACACTGAAGCTTTCTTT. Protein product: CATWGGNTEAFF. V and J are TRBV6-1 and TRBJ1-1; perhaps TRBD1 as D (5 bases). Trimming pared 10 bases from V and 1 base from J, leaving 10 bases between. Per germline, CDR1 MNHNS and CDR2 SASEGT. The CDR3 totals 12 residues.

This chain links TRBV20-1 with TRBJ1-3; D gene uncertain. The V gene lost 0 bases and the J gene lost 7 bases, with 4 bases spanning the gap. The CDR3 sequence is 11 residues long. The germline V gene has CDR1 DFQATT and CDR2 SNEGSKA (reference sequence). CDR3 sequence: CSARDPNTIYF. Written as DNA, the CDR3 is TGCAGTGCTAGAGATCCCAACACCATATATTTT.

In its sample, this clonotype was seen many times. This chain connects TRBV2 to TRBJ1-2; D is perhaps TRBD1 (5 bases). The germline CDR1 and CDR2 sequences are SNHLY and FYNNEI. This CDR3 is built from 13 residues. Trimming stripped 3 bases from V and 4 bases from J, with 9 bases between. CDR3 protein: CASSEDTFYGYTF. Here the CDR3 DNA reads TGTGCCAGCAGTGAGGACACATTCTATGGCTACACCTTC. The full variable domain, with the rest looked up from reference TRBV2 and TRBJ1-2, is EPEVTQTPSHQVTQMGQEVILRCVPISNHLYFYWYRQILGQKVEFLVSFYNNEISEKSEIFDDQFSVERPDGSNFTLKIRSTKLEDSAMYFCASSEDTFYGYTFGSGTRLTVV.

This clonotype has a count of ten or more. The V and J genes are TRBV28 and TRBJ1-1, with D tentatively TRBD1 (6 bases). The V end lost 3 bases, the J end lost 4 bases, and 15 bases lay between the germline ends. The V gene's germline CDR1 is MDHEN and CDR2 SYDVKM. The CDR3 runs to 15 residues. CDR3 DNA: TGTGCCAGCAGTTTGAGCGGGGGGCCCGGCACTGAAGCTTTCTTT. Its protein product is CASSLSGGPGTEAFF.

The sample holds many counts of this clonotype. J is TRBJ2-1 and V is TRBV9; D gene uncertain. This CDR3 has 13 amino acids. V was cut by 2 bases and J by 3 bases, with 6 bases left in between. CDR1 SGDLS and CDR2 YYNGEE come from the germline V gene. CDR3 DNA sequence: TGTGCCAGCAGCGTGAACGGCTACAATGAGCAGTTCTTC. This codes for CASSVNGYNEQFF.

V is TRBV12-3 or TRBV12-4 and J is TRBJ2-4, with D possibly being TRBD1 (5 bases). This CDR3 is 16 amino acids long. Trimming stripped 5 bases from V and 0 bases from J, with 14 bases between. Here the CDR3 reads CASSRTNLLAKNIQYF. The CDR3 bases are TGTGCCAGCAGTCGGACAAATTTACTAGCCAAAAACATTCAGTACTTC.

This clonotype showed up just a few times. An end of the junction differs from the germline gene, which may be a read error. V is TRBV15 and J is TRBJ1-1, with 7 bases lining up with TRBD1. This CDR3 comprises 14 residues. In germline, CDR1 is LNHNV, CDR2 YYDKDF (reference sequence). CDR3 residues: CAISRQGLSTEAFF. The CDR3 nucleotides are TGTGCCATCAGCAGACAGGGCTTGAGCACTGAAGCTTTCTTT.

This chain uses TRBV6-5 with TRBJ2-7; 10 nucleotides align to TRBD1. This CDR3 is 18 amino acids long. The germline V gene has CDR1 MNHEY and CDR2 SVGAGI. V lost 1 base, J lost 5 bases, and 14 bases stayed unmatched. The chain's CDR3 is CASSYLGQGPRGTDEQYF. CDR3 in DNA: TGTGCCAGCAGTTACTTGGGACAGGGGCCCCGGGGAACGGACGAGCAGTACTTC.

This clonotype was picked up a small number of times. The chain links TRBV12-5 to TRBJ2-3; a possible D gene is TRBD2 (5 bases). Germline CDR1 LGHNT, CDR2 FRNRAP. This CDR3 is 13 amino acids long. Trimming stripped 5 bases from V and 5 bases from J, with 11 bases between. The chain's CDR3 is CASGAPGGDTQYF. The CDR3 bases are TGTGCTAGTGGTGCCCCAGGAGGAGATACGCAGTATTTT.

This clonotype was found many times. The chain couples TRBV30 to TRBJ1-2; D possibly corresponds to TRBD1 (6 bases). Germline-derived CDR1 and CDR2 are GTSNPN and SVGIG (reference sequence). V lost 0 bases to trimming and J lost 8 bases, with 13 bases between them. CDR3 length equals 13 residues. Written as DNA, the CDR3 is TGTGCCTGGAGTGTCCAGGGGTTCAAAGGCTACACCTTC. This translates into CAWSVQGFKGYTF.

There are many counts of this clonotype. The rearrangement links TRBV11-2 to TRBJ1-3; unclear D gene. Trimming removed 5 bases at V and 2 bases at J, with 13 bases between. CDR3 length: 15 residues. Germline V CDR1 and CDR2: SGHAT, FQNNGV. In nucleotides, the CDR3 is TGTGCCAGCAGCCATCTCGACGGGACTGGAAACACCATATATTTT. This encodes CASSHLDGTGNTIYF.

This rearrangement joins TRBV19 to TRBJ1-1; 7 bases agree with TRBD1. Germline CDR1 and CDR2: LNHDA and SQIVND (reference sequence). The CDR3 covers 12 residues. V shed 6 bases and J 4 bases; nucleotides not matched to a gene: 2. The CDR3 sequence: CASRGQLTEAFF. Written as DNA, the CDR3 is TGTGCCAGTAGGGGACAGCTCACTGAAGCTTTCTTT.

This clonotype was seen a handful of times. The V and J genes are TRBV20-1 and TRBJ2-2; 7 bases are a match to TRBD1. Germline CDR1 reads DFQATT; CDR2 reads SNEGSKA (reference sequence). This CDR3 region has 15 residues. V shed 1 base, J shed 6 bases, and the junction held 8 bases outside the gene matches. CDR3 in amino acids: CSARVRGRAPGELFF. In DNA form, the CDR3 reads TGCAGTGCTAGAGTTAGGGGGCGCGCCCCCGGGGAGCTGTTTTTT.

This clonotype showed up just a few times. The chain links TRBV29-1 to TRBJ2-2; 11 positions agree with TRBD2. CDR3 length: 16 residues. Germline V lookup: CDR1 SQVTM, CDR2 ANQGSEA. Losses at the gene ends were 7 bases for V and 6 bases for J; bases not matched to a gene: 13. CDR3: CSASRTSGRMSGELFF. For the CDR3, the DNA is TGCAGCGCCTCTCGAACTAGCGGGAGAATGTCCGGGGAGCTGTTTTTT.

This chain joins TRBV28 and TRBJ2-7, with D possibly matching TRBD1 (5 bases). The germline V gene encodes CDR1 MDHEN and CDR2 SYDVKM. This CDR3 contains 14 residues. With 6 bases removed from V and 2 bases from J, the gap between germline ends came to 14 bases. CDR3 sequence reads: CASRKNRIPYEQYF. As DNA, the CDR3 is TGTGCCAGCAGGAAAAACAGGATTCCCTACGAGCAGTACTTC.

The gene calls are TRBV20-1 and TRBJ1-4; 10 nucleotides agree with TRBD1. This CDR3 has 14 amino acids. The V gene's germline CDR1 is DFQATT and CDR2 SNEGSKA (reference sequence). The J segment lost 7 bases and the V segment lost 5 bases, leaving 7 bases of the junction unmatched. The CDR3 reads CSAHDRGPGEKLFF. The CDR3 DNA follows: TGCAGTGCTCACGACAGGGGGCCTGGTGAAAAACTGTTTTTT.

J is TRBJ1-1 and V is TRBV27; no clear D gene. The V end was cut by 8 bases, the J end by 6 bases, with 16 bases between. This CDR3 has 13 amino acids. Germline V lookup: CDR1 MNHEY, CDR2 SMNVEV (reference sequence). The CDR3 sequence: CASGLGPLSEAFF. CDR3 in DNA: TGTGCCAGCGGCCTTGGACCTTTATCTGAAGCTTTCTTT.

V is TRBV20-1 and J is TRBJ2-5, with 8 bases matching TRBD2. This CDR3 is built from 15 residues. V was pared by 3 bases and J by 5 bases, with 11 bases of the junction left unmatched. Germline lookup yields CDR1 DFQATT and CDR2 SNEGSKA (reference sequence). The CDR3 spells CSASGRAAEGETQYF. CDR3 in DNA: TGCAGTGCTAGCGGGAGGGCCGCAGAAGGGGAGACCCAGTACTTC.

This clonotype was counted at least ten times. This chain connects TRBV2 to TRBJ2-3, with a possible D match to TRBD2 (5 bases). The CDR3 runs to 18 residues. CDR1 is SNHLY, CDR2 FYNNEI, per germline. V gave up 5 bases and J gave up 0 bases, with 21 bases separating them. CDR3 loop: CASSSDPDGRTSTDTQYF. For the CDR3, the DNA is TGTGCCAGCAGTTCTGACCCGGACGGCCGGACTAGCACAGATACGCAGTATTTT.

This clonotype has just a few counts. The rearrangement links TRBV19 to TRBJ2-2; 10 bases align to TRBD2. The germline V gene has CDR1 LNHDA and CDR2 SQIVND (reference sequence). Trimming at V came to 5 bases and at J to 4 bases, leaving 4 bases not matched to a gene. The length of the CDR3 is 15 residues. This chain's CDR3 is CASSLAGVPTGELFF. CDR3 coding DNA: TGTGCCAGTAGTCTAGCGGGAGTTCCCACCGGGGAGCTGTTTTTT.

The chain employs TRBV6-1 and TRBJ2-3; 11 nucleotides line up with TRBD1. Germline trimming cut 6 bases from V and 3 bases from J; bases unmatched to any gene: 5. CDR3 size: 15 residues. Germline V gene sequence: CDR1 MNHNS, CDR2 SASEGT. CDR3 sequence (DNA): TGTGCCAGCAGACCCGGGACAGGGGGAACAGATACGCAGTATTTT. It yields the protein CASRPGTGGTDTQYF.

This clonotype was seen at least ten times. The rearrangement joins TRBV7-9 to TRBJ2-2; 7 bases map to TRBD1. Germline loops: CDR1 SEHNR, CDR2 FQNEAQ (reference sequence). The ends lost 5 bases at V and 6 bases at J; junction bases unmatched: 3. The CDR3 length is 13 residues. Written as DNA, the CDR3 is TGTGCCAGCAGCATCGACAGGGCCGGGGAGCTGTTTTTT. Translation: CASSIDRAGELFF.

This clonotype was recorded many times. This sequence joins TRBV20-1 and TRBJ1-1, with D uncertain. Germline V gives CDR1 DFQATT, CDR2 SNEGSKA (reference sequence). The ends were cut back, 0 bases at V and 1 base at J, with 9 bases in the middle. The CDR3 runs to 14 residues. CDR3 nucleotides: TGCAGTGCTAGAGACCTGGACGGGAACACTGAAGCTTTCTTT. Translation gives CSARDLDGNTEAFF.

This clonotype was recorded at least ten times. This chain joins TRBV28 and TRBJ2-3; a weak D match, TRBD1 (6 bases). The CDR3 extends over 16 amino acids. The germline V and J ends were trimmed by 3 bases and 1 base, with 14 bases remaining between them. Germline V gene data show CDR1 as MDHEN and CDR2 as SYDVKM. The CDR3 sequence: CASSFRGGPGTDTQYF. In DNA form, the CDR3 reads TGTGCCAGCAGTTTCCGAGGGGGTCCCGGCACAGATACGCAGTATTTT.

The J gene is TRBJ1-3, the V gene TRBV28; possibly TRBD1 for D (6 bases). Trimming took 6 bases from V and 7 from J, leaving 19 bases between them. Germline loops: CDR1 MDHEN, CDR2 SYDVKM. This CDR3 has 15 amino acids. This CDR3 is CASSPGGQRRNTIYF. CDR3 DNA: TGTGCCAGCAGCCCCGGGGGACAACGGCGGAACACCATATATTTT.

This chain connects TRBV3-1 to TRBJ1-2; the match to TRBD1 covers 7 bases. With 1 base clipped from V and 4 bases from J, the junction kept 9 bases outside the gene matches. The CDR3 has 16 amino acids. The germline V gene has CDR1 LGHDT and CDR2 YNNKEL (reference sequence). The CDR3 is CASSQVPSTGSYGYTF. CDR3 nucleotide sequence: TGTGCCAGCAGCCAAGTTCCGTCGACAGGGAGCTATGGCTACACCTTC.

The V gene is TRBV7-9, the J gene TRBJ2-3, with TRBD2 matching over 7 bases. CDR1 and CDR2 from the germline V gene are SEHNR and FQNEAQ (reference sequence). Unmatched junction bases numbered 2, after V lost 0 bases and J lost 2 bases. CDR3 size: 15 residues. The chain's CDR3 is CASSLARENTDTQYF. The CDR3 region has the DNA TGTGCCAGCAGCTTAGCGCGGGAGAACACAGATACGCAGTATTTT.